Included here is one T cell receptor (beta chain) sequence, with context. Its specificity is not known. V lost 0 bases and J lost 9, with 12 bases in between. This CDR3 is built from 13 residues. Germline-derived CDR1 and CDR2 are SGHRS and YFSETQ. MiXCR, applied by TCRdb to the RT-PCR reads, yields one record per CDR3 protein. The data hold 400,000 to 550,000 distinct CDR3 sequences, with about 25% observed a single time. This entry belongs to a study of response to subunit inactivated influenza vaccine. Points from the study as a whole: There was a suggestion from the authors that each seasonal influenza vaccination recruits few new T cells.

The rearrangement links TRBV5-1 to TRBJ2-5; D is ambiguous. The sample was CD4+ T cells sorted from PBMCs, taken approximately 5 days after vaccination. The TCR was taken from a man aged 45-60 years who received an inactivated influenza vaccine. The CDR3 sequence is CASSLAQDEAQYF. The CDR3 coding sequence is TGCGCCAGCAGCTTGGCCCAGGACGAGGCCCAGTACTTC. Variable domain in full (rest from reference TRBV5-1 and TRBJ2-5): KAGVTQTPRYLIKTRGQQVTLSCSPISGHRSVSWYQQTPGQGLQFLFEYFSETQRNKGNFPGRFSGRQFSNSRSEMNVSTLELGDSALYLCASSLAQDEAQYFGPGTRLLVL.